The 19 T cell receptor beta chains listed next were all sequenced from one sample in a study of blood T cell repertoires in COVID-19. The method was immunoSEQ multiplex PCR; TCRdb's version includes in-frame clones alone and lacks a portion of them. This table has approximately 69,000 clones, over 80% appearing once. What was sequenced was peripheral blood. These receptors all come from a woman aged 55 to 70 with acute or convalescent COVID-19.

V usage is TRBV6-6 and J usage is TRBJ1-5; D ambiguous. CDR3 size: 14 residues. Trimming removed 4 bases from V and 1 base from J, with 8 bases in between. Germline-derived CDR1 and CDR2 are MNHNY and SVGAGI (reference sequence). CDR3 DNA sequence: TGTGCCAGCAGTTCTAGTCCAAGCAATCAGCCCCAGCATTTT. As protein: CASSSSPSNQPQHF.

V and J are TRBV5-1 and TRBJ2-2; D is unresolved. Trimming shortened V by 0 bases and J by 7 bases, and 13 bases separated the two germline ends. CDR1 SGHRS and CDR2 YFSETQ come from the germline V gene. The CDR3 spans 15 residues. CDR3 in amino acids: CASSLVASTGGELFF. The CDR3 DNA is TGCGCCAGCAGCTTGGTGGCCAGTACGGGCGGGGAGCTGTTTTTT.

DNA for the CDR3: TGCGCCAGCAGCCAAGGCGGGGACTTCTCCTACGAGCAGTACTTC. This codes for CASSQGGDFSYEQYF. J is TRBJ2-7 and V is TRBV4-1; tentative D call: TRBD2 (6 bases). The CDR3 is 15 residues long. Between the trimmed V and J ends, which lost 1 base and 0 bases, there was a span of 10 bases. Germline lookup yields CDR1 MGHRA and CDR2 YSYEKL.

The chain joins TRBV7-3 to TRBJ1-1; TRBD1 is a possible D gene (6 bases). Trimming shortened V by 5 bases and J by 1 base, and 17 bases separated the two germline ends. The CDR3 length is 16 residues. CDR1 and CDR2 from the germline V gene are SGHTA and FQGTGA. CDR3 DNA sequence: TGTGCCAGCAGCCTATCAAACCTACAGGGGAACACTGAAGCTTTCTTT. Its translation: CASSLSNLQGNTEAFF.

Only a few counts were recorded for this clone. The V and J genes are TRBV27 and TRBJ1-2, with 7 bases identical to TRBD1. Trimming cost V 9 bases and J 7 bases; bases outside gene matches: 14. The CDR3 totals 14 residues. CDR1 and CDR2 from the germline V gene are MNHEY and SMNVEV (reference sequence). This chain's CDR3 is CASRGTGALGGYTF. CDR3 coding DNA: TGTGCCAGTAGGGGTACAGGGGCCCTGGGTGGCTACACCTTC.

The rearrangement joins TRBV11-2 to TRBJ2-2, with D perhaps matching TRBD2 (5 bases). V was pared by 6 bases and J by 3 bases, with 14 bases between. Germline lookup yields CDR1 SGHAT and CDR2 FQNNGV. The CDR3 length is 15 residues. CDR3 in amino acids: CASRRRQRDTGELFF. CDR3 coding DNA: TGTGCCAGCAGAAGGAGGCAGAGGGACACCGGGGAGCTGTTTTTT.

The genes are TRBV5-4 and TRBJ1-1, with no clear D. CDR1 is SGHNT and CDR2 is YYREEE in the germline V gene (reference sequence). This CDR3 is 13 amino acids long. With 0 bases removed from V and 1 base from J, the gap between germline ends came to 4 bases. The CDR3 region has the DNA TGTGCCAGCAGCTTGGGGCCGAACACTGAAGCTTTCTTT. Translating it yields CASSLGPNTEAFF.

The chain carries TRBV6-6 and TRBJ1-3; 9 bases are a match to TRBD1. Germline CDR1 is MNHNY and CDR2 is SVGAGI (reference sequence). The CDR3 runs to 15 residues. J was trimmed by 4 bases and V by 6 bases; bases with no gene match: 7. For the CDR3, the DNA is TGTGCCAGCAGAGGGGGGACAGGGACGGGAAACACCATATATTTT. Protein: CASRGGTGTGNTIYF.

The CDR3 nucleotides are TGTGCCAGCAGCTCATCGGGTGGGGGGAACGAGCAGTACTTC. It is translated as CASSSSGGGNEQYF. The chain joins TRBV11-2 to TRBJ2-7, with a possible D match to TRBD2 (6 bases). The CDR3 is 14 residues long. The V gene's germline CDR1 is SGHAT and CDR2 FQNNGV. Trimming left V 4 bases short and J 5 bases short, with 15 bases between. Full variable domain (missing parts from reference TRBV11-2 and TRBJ2-7): EAGVAQSPRYKIIEKRQSVAFWCNPISGHATLYWYQQILGQGPKLLIQFQNNGVVDDSQLPKDRFSAERLKGVDSTLKIQPAKLEDSAVYLCASSSSGGGNEQYFGPGTRLTVT.

The CDR3 nucleotides are TGTGCCAGCAGCTCCTCGGACAGGGGGGGCACTGAAGCTTTCTTT. Its translation is CASSSSDRGGTEAFF. The chain has TRBV11-2 and TRBJ1-1; 10 positions agree with TRBD1. After removal of 4 bases from V and 4 bases from J, the junction contained 6 bases not matched to a gene. CDR1 is SGHAT, CDR2 FQNNGV, per germline. The CDR3 sequence is 15 residues long.

The CDR3 region has the DNA TGTGCCACTAAGGGACAGTCGTTAACCGGGGAGCTGTTTTTT. Protein product: CATKGQSLTGELFF. The chain recombines TRBV19 with TRBJ2-2; 7 bases align to TRBD1. The CDR3 has 14 residues. CDR1 is LNHDA and CDR2 is SQIVND in the germline V gene (reference sequence). The ends lost 10 bases at V and 5 bases at J; junction bases unmatched: 10.

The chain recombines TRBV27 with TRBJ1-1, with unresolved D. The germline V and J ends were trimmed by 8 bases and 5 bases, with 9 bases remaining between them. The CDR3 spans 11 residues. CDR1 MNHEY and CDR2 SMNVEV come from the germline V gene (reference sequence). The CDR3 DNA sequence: TGTGCCAGCCTCGAGGGTACTGAAGCTTTCTTT. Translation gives CASLEGTEAFF.

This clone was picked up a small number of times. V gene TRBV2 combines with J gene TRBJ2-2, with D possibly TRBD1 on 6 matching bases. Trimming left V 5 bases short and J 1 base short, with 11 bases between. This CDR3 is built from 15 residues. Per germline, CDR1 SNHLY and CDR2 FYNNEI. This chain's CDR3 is CASSRLQGNTGELFF. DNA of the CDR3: TGTGCCAGCAGTCGACTACAGGGGAACACCGGGGAGCTGTTTTTT.

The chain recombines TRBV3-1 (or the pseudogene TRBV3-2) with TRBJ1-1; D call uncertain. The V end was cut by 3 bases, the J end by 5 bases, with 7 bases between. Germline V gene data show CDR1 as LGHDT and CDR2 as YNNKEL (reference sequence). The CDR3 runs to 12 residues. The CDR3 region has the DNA TGTGCCAGCAGCCATCGGGGAACTGAAGCTTTCTTT. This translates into CASSHRGTEAFF.

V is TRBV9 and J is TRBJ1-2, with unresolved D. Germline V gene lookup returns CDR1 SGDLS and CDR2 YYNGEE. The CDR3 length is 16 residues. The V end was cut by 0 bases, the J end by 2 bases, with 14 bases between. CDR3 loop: CASSVGPGLQNYGYTF. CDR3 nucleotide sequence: TGTGCCAGCAGCGTAGGTCCAGGACTCCAAAACTATGGCTACACCTTC.

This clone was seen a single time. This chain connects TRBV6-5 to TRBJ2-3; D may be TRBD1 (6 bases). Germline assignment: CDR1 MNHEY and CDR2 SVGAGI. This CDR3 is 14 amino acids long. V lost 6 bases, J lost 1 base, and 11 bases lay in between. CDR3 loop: CASRVNRGTDTQYF. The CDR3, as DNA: TGTGCCAGCAGAGTAAACAGGGGCACAGATACGCAGTATTTT.

The CDR3 coding sequence is TGTGCCAGCAGCTCCCCTACGCTAGCGGCCTCCTCCTACAATGAGCAGTTCTTC. It encodes CASSSPTLAASSYNEQFF. The V and J genes are TRBV7-9 and TRBJ2-1; 7 bases line up with TRBD2. V lost 4 bases to trimming and J lost 0 bases; unmatched junction nucleotides: 12. Germline V CDR1 and CDR2: SEHNR, FQNEAQ (reference sequence). The CDR3 totals 18 residues.

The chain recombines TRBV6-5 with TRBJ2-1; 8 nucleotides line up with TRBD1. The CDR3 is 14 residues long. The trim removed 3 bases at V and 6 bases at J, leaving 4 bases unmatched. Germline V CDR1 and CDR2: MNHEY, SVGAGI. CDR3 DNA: TGTGCCAGCAGTTATGACAGGGGAATCAATGAGCAGTTCTTC. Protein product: CASSYDRGINEQFF.

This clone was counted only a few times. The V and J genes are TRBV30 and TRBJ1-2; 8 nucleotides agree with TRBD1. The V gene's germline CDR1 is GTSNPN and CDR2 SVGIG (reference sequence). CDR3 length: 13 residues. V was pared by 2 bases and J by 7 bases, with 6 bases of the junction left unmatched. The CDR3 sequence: CAWSNGQGAGYTF. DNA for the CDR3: TGTGCCTGGAGTAACGGGCAGGGGGCTGGCTACACCTTC.